This T cell receptor (beta chain) was observed in a study of CD8 T cells in Susac syndrome. About 0.45 to 1 ug RNA was reverse transcribed with random hexamers. An immunoSEQ multiplex PCR amplified TCR beta CDR3 over 54 Vbeta and 13 Jbeta. Each CDR3 protein gets one entry after TCRdb re-called the immunoSEQ multiplex PCR reads with MiXCR. Among fewer than 350,000 distinct CDR3 sequences listed, 70% to 90% were seen once. Sequencing of TCR beta was performed on blood CD8+ and CD4+ T cells. The CD8+ and CD4+ T cells were isolated magnetically using a negative isolation approach, whereas the TEMRA cells were enriched by FACS. The specimen sequenced was CD8+ T cells from PBMCs. The TCR originated in a human donor with multiple sclerosis.

The DNA for the CDR3 is TGTGCCAGCAGTTACTCGCTCCCGGTGTCTGGGGCTTGGCAGTTCTTC. Translated: CASSYSLPVSGAWQFF. The V call is TRBV6-5, the J call TRBJ2-1, with D tentatively TRBD1 (5 bases). The germline CDR1 and CDR2 sequences are MNHEY and SVGAGI. This CDR3 region has 16 residues. V was trimmed by 0 bases and J by 12 bases, leaving 21 bases between them.